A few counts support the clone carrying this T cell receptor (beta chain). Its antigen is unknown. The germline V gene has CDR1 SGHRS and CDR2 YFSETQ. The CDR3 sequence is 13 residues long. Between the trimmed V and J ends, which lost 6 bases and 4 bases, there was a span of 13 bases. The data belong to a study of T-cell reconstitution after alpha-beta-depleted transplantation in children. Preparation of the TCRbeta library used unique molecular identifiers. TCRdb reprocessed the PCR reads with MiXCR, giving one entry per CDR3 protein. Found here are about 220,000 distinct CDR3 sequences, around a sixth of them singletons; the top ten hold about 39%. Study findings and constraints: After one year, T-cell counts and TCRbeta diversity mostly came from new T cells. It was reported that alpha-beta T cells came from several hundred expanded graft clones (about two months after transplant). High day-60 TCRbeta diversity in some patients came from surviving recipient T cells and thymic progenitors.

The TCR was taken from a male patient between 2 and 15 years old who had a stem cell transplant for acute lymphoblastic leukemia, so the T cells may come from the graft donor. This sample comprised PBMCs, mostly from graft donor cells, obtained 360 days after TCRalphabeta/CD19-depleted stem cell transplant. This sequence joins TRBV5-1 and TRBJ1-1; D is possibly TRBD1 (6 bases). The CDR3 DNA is TGCGCCAGCAAAACGGGGGGGGCCACTGAAGCTTTCTTT. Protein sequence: CASKTGGATEAFF.